This T cell receptor (beta chain) was retrieved from a study of shared clonotypes between healthy human individuals. Germline V gives CDR1 MNHEY, CDR2 SMNVEV (reference sequence). The V gene end was trimmed by 2 bases and the J gene end by 7 bases; junction bases not matched to a gene: 17. This CDR3 comprises 19 residues. The protocol was immunoSEQ multiplex PCR, while the TCRdb copy is restricted to in-frame clones and leaves out a portion. This sample yields 640,000 or so clones, of which roughly 78% are seen a single time; approximately 2% belongs to the top ten. The chain recombines TRBV27 with TRBJ2-1, with TRBD2 matching over 10 bases. What was sequenced was memory CD4+ T cells sorted from blood. Subset reported: CD45RA-negative fraction. This clonotype was obtained from a woman aged 25 to 39 in good health. The CDR3 region is CASSLKPPGTSVYLNEQFF. CDR3 bases: TGTGCCAGCAGTTTAAAGCCCCCCGGGACTAGCGTGTACCTTAATGAGCAGTTCTTC.